What follows are 16 T cell receptor beta chains derived from one specimen sequenced in a study of T cell repertoires and Cas9 in healthy adults. Clones were read by immunoSEQ multiplex PCR, and TCRdb kept only the in-frame ones, dropping some. This sample carries tens of thousands of clones, about 90% of them seen once, and the ten largest clones take 1.5% to 1.9%. Input material: CD4+ effector T cells (CD127+, CD25-, CD137-, CD154-) from PBMCs; culture status not recorded. The receptors were gathered from a human donor in good health.

This rearrangement joins TRBV18 to TRBJ1-1; weak D call: TRBD1 (5 bases). From germline, CDR1 is KGHSH and CDR2 LQKENI. The CDR3 consists of 15 residues. Trimming pared 3 bases from V and 3 bases from J, leaving 14 bases between. CDR3 coding DNA: TGTGCCAGCTCACCGATGACAGACGGGGACACTGAAGCTTTCTTT. Residues: CASSPMTDGDTEAFF. Drawing the rest from reference TRBV18 and TRBJ1-1, the complete variable domain is NAGVMQNPRHLVRRRGQEARLRCSPMKGHSHVYWYRQLPEEGLKFMVYLQKENIIDESGMPKERFSAEFPKEGPSILRIQQVVRGDSAAYFCASSPMTDGDTEAFFGQGTRLTVV.

The V and J genes are TRBV5-1 and TRBJ1-1, with D uncertain. Looked up from germline, CDR1 is SGHRS and CDR2 is YFSETQ. The CDR3 extends over 16 amino acids. With 0 bases removed from V and 1 base from J, the gap between germline ends came to 13 bases. CDR3 DNA: TGCGCCAGCAGCTTGGACGGCCTTATGGGGAACACTGAAGCTTTCTTT. It yields the protein CASSLDGLMGNTEAFF.

On this clone: Sequence at one end of the junction differs from germline and may be a read error. This chain uses TRBV5-5 with TRBJ1-6; D unresolved. Per germline, CDR1 SGHKS and CDR2 YYEKEE (reference sequence). The CDR3 has 15 amino acids. CDR3 bases: TGTGCCAGCAGCTTGCGGAGCTCCTATAATCCACCCCTCCACTTT. The encoded protein is CASSLRSSYNPPLHF.

The V call is TRBV5-4, the J call TRBJ1-2; TRBD1 matches at 8 bases. CDR1 is SGHNT, CDR2 YYREEE, per germline (reference sequence). The CDR3 spans 14 residues. V was clipped by 4 bases and J by 3 bases; unmatched bases: 5. The CDR3 DNA sequence: TGTGCCAGCAGCGGGACAGGATATGACTATGGCTACACCTTC. Amino acids: CASSGTGYDYGYTF. Filled out from reference TRBV5-4 and TRBJ1-2, the complete variable domain reads ETGVTQSPTHLIKTRGQQVTLRCSSQSGHNTVSWYQQALGQGPQFIFQYYREEENGRGNFPPRFSGLQFPNYSSELNVNALELDDSALYLCASSGTGYDYGYTFGSGTRLTVV.

The J gene is TRBJ2-5, the V gene TRBV2; 10 bases line up with TRBD2. CDR1 and CDR2 from the germline V gene are SNHLY and FYNNEI. The CDR3 runs to 14 residues. The junction had 1 base not matched to a gene; V was cut back by 1 base and J by 5 bases. This CDR3 reads CASSEERGGETQYF. In DNA form, the CDR3 reads TGTGCCAGCAGTGAAGAGCGGGGGGGGGAGACCCAGTACTTC.

This chain connects TRBV9 to TRBJ1-1; 7 bases fit TRBD1. This CDR3 has 13 amino acids. Losses at the gene ends were 0 bases for V and 6 bases for J; bases not matched to a gene: 2. Per the germline V gene, CDR1 is SGDLS and CDR2 is YYNGEE. CDR3 residues: CASSVGQGAEAFF. The CDR3 DNA follows: TGTGCCAGCAGCGTAGGGCAGGGGGCTGAAGCTTTCTTT.

The rearrangement links TRBV19 to TRBJ2-2, with a tentative D call TRBD1 (6 bases). Trimming pared 8 bases from V and 3 bases from J, leaving 10 bases between. CDR1 is LNHDA, CDR2 SQIVND, per germline (reference sequence). The CDR3 is made up of 13 amino acids. The CDR3 here is CASQGSDTGELFF. The CDR3 coding sequence is TGTGCCAGTCAGGGGTCGGACACCGGGGAGCTGTTTTTT.

In DNA, the CDR3 is TGTGCCAGCAGTTACATGGGACAGACCAACTACGAGCAGTACTTC. It translates to CASSYMGQTNYEQYF. This chain links TRBV6-5 with TRBJ2-7; TRBD1 agrees at 7 bases. V was pared by 2 bases and J by 3 bases, with 7 bases of the junction left unmatched. The CDR3 is 15 amino acids. The germline gives CDR1 MNHEY, CDR2 SVGAGI.

The V call is TRBV11-2, the J call TRBJ1-1, with 7 nucleotides matching TRBD1. This CDR3 is 13 amino acids long. The germline gives CDR1 SGHAT, CDR2 FQNNGV. Trimming removed 2 bases from V and 5 bases from J; junction bases left unmatched: 2. The CDR3 DNA reads as TGTGCCAGCAGCTTAACAGGGGTTACTGAAGCTTTCTTT. It is translated as CASSLTGVTEAFF.

The chain links TRBV6-6 to TRBJ2-7; D ambiguous. V was clipped by 4 bases and J by 3 bases, with 7 bases between them. Germline CDR1 MNHNY, CDR2 SVGAGI (reference sequence). This CDR3 comprises 12 residues. The CDR3 DNA sequence: TGTGCCAGCAGTTTCGCTGTCTACGAGCAGTACTTC. Amino acids: CASSFAVYEQYF.

A single count supports this clone. This CDR3 is CSVDWRLNTEAFF. Here the CDR3 DNA reads TGCAGCGTTGACTGGCGTTTGAACACTGAAGCTTTCTTT. The V and J genes are TRBV29-1 and TRBJ1-1; no clear D. V lost 3 bases and J 0 bases, leaving 8 bases between the germline ends. The CDR3 runs to 13 residues. Germline V gives CDR1 SQVTM, CDR2 ANQGSEA. The whole variable domain, filled in from reference TRBV29-1 and TRBJ1-1, reads SAVISQKPSRDICQRGTSLTIQCQVDSQVTMMFWYRQQPGQSLTLIATANQGSEATYESGFVIDKFPISRPNLTFSTLTVSNMSPEDSSIYLCSVDWRLNTEAFFGQGTRLTVV.

CDR3 protein: CASSYLAGVPEQYF. The CDR3, as DNA: TGTGCCAGCAGTTATCTAGCGGGAGTGCCCGAGCAGTACTTC. The chain couples TRBV28 to TRBJ2-7; 10 bases align to TRBD2. The CDR3 runs 14 residues. V lost 4 bases and J lost 6; bases outside the gene matches: 6. The germline gives CDR1 MDHEN, CDR2 SYDVKM.

The chain uses TRBV10-3 and TRBJ1-5, with D hard to call. The CDR3 is 13 amino acids. V shed 3 bases and J shed 6 bases, with 9 bases lying between them. Germline CDR1 and CDR2: ENHRY and SYGVKD. The CDR3 here is CAISDLEVQPQHF. The DNA for the CDR3 is TGTGCCATCAGTGATTTGGAAGTTCAGCCCCAGCATTTT.

This clone was seen more than once but under ten times. DNA of the CDR3: TGTGCCAGCAGCGGACTAGCGGGGGGATTCGGGGAGCTGTTTTTT. This codes for CASSGLAGGFGELFF. The chain is built from TRBV7-8 and TRBJ2-2; 14 nucleotides line up with TRBD2. In germline, CDR1 is SGHVS, CDR2 FQNEAQ. This CDR3 is built from 15 residues. The junction had 3 bases not matched to a gene; V was cut back by 5 bases and J by 7 bases.

The chain combines TRBV10-3 with TRBJ1-1; D remains ambiguous. V lost 6 bases and J 1 base, leaving 9 bases between the germline ends. Germline lookup yields CDR1 ENHRY and CDR2 SYGVKD. The CDR3 totals 13 residues. The CDR3: CAIRDGKNTEAFF. Here the CDR3 DNA reads TGTGCCATCAGGGACGGAAAGAACACTGAAGCTTTCTTT.

The chain has TRBV7-9 and TRBJ1-1; D possibly corresponds to TRBD1 (6 bases). In germline, CDR1 is SEHNR, CDR2 FQNEAQ (reference sequence). CDR3 length: 18 residues. Between the trimmed V and J ends, which lost 2 bases and 1 base, there was a span of 20 bases. The CDR3 coding sequence is TGTGCCAGCAGCTTAATTGGGCTAATGAGGGGGGAGAACACTGAAGCTTTCTTT. This encodes CASSLIGLMRGENTEAFF.